This TCR beta chain was recorded in a study of cytomegalovirus exposure and HLA in healthy donors. Study-wide results and limits: The study found most TCR sequences rare, yet found some public TCRs in many donors. Using the classifier, cytomegalovirus status was reportedly diagnosed with high specificity and sensitivity. It was 160 or so TCR beta chains that were listed as cytomegalovirus-associated. Subsequent analysis of the 120 or so validation repertoires found a tendency for first-cohort TCR clusters to co-occur.

The assay was immunoSEQ multiplex PCR, and TCRdb's table has in-frame clones only and misses some. The table has around 160,000 clones, around 81% seen once; the top ten hold under 2.5%. Germline CDR1 reads SEHNR; CDR2 reads FQNEAQ (reference sequence). Trimming stripped 5 bases from V and 1 base from J, with 8 bases between. The length of the CDR3 is 14 residues. Concerning this clone: The antigen remains undetermined.

The material sequenced was PBMCs. The receptor's source is a man aged 30 to 45 in good health and CMV-seropositive. V gene TRBV7-9 combines with J gene TRBJ1-4; D is possibly TRBD1 (6 bases). In DNA, the CDR3 is TGTGCCAGCAGCCACAGGGAAACTAATGAAAAACTGTTTTTT. This encodes CASSHRETNEKLFF.